These 10 T cell receptor beta chains were all obtained from the same sample, sequenced in a study of blood T cell repertoires in COVID-19. Assay: immunoSEQ multiplex PCR; the TCRdb copy retains only in-frame clones and omits some. There are 330,000 or so clones in the sample; 80% to 95% occur only once, and around a sixth lies in the top ten. Sequencing was done on a sample of PBMCs or T cells enriched from blood (not recorded which). These receptor sequences come from a woman between 25 and 40 years old who had recovered from COVID-19.

V is TRBV18 and J is TRBJ1-1; D is unresolved. This CDR3 region has 13 residues. Trimming pared 4 bases from V and 1 base from J, leaving 7 bases between. Germline CDR1 and CDR2: KGHSH and LQKENI. This CDR3 reads CASSLGENTEAFF. The CDR3 DNA reads TGTGCCAGCTCACTGGGAGAGAACACTGAAGCTTTCTTT. The complete variable domain, with remaining parts taken from reference TRBV18 and TRBJ1-1, reads NAGVMQNPRHLVRRRGQEARLRCSPMKGHSHVYWYRQLPEEGLKFMVYLQKENIIDESGMPKERFSAEFPKEGPSILRIQQVVRGDSAAYFCASSLGENTEAFFGQGTRLTVV.

V usage is TRBV4-2 and J usage is TRBJ2-2, with a weak D call TRBD2 (6 bases). This CDR3 is 16 amino acids long. The V end lost 4 bases, the J end lost 4 bases, and 16 bases lay between the germline ends. Looked up from germline, CDR1 is LGHNA and CDR2 is YNFKEQ. The CDR3 reads CASSPRLGPGTGELFF. The CDR3 coding sequence is TGTGCCAGCAGCCCCCGACTAGGACCGGGCACCGGGGAGCTGTTTTTT.

The chain combines TRBV19 with TRBJ2-2; D is unresolved. V lost 7 bases and J 0 bases, leaving 9 bases between the germline ends. Germline CDR1 is LNHDA and CDR2 is SQIVND (reference sequence). This CDR3 has 14 residues. In DNA, the CDR3 is TGTGCCAGTAACGAACTCACGAACACCGGGGAGCTGTTTTTT. The encoded protein is CASNELTNTGELFF.

The V call is TRBV19, the J call TRBJ2-1; 9 bases fit TRBD1. The CDR3 totals 15 residues. Trimming at V came to 4 bases and at J to 8 bases, leaving 9 bases not matched to a gene. Per germline, CDR1 LNHDA and CDR2 SQIVND (reference sequence). CDR3 region: CASSSGTGPFYEQFF. CDR3 nucleotide sequence: TGTGCCAGTAGTAGCGGGACAGGGCCTTTCTATGAGCAGTTCTTC.

This rearrangement joins TRBV11-2 to TRBJ1-5; D might be TRBD1 (5 bases). Germline V gene data show CDR1 as SGHAT and CDR2 as FQNNGV. Trimming stripped 5 bases from V and 5 bases from J, with 16 bases between. CDR3 length: 15 residues. The CDR3 nucleotides are TGTGCCAGCAGCCCAGGAGGGGCGAGGTATCAGCCCCAGCATTTT. Translating gives CASSPGGARYQPQHF.

The chain uses TRBV28 and TRBJ1-5; possible D gene TRBD1, 5 bases. The V and J ends lost 8 bases and 4 bases respectively, with 12 bases between them. This CDR3 spans 13 amino acids. CDR1 and CDR2 (germline): MDHEN, SYDVKM. This CDR3 reads CASVRERNQPQHF. The CDR3 region has the DNA TGTGCCAGCGTCAGGGAACGTAATCAGCCCCAGCATTTT. The full variable domain, its missing parts supplied by reference TRBV28 and TRBJ1-5, is DVKVTQSSRYLVKRTGEKVFLECVQDMDHENMFWYRQDPGLGLRLIYFSYDVKMKEKGDIPEGYSVSREKKERFSLILESASTNQTSMYLCASVRERNQPQHFGDGTRLSIL.

This chain joins TRBV12-3 or TRBV12-4 and TRBJ2-7, with 9 bases identical to TRBD2. V lost 8 bases and J lost 0; bases outside the gene matches: 2. The CDR3 is 13 amino acids. The CDR3 region is CASRTSASYEQYF. The CDR3 DNA follows: TGTGCCAGCCGGACTAGCGCCTCCTACGAGCAGTACTTC.

V usage is TRBV4-1 and J usage is TRBJ2-3; perhaps TRBD2 as D (5 bases). The germline V gene encodes CDR1 MGHRA and CDR2 YSYEKL. There are 14 residues in the CDR3. V lost 1 base to trimming and J lost 5 bases, with 10 bases between them. The CDR3 DNA is TGCGCCAGCAGCCAAGCGGGGTGGGAAGATACGCAGTATTTT. Its translation: CASSQAGWEDTQYF.

This clone appeared once. CDR3 DNA: TGTGCCAGCAGGGGACAGTACACAGATACGCAGTATTTT. Amino acids: CASRGQYTDTQYF. The chain uses TRBV28 and TRBJ2-3; TRBD1 matches 7 bases. V gave up 6 bases and J gave up 2 bases; unmatched junction bases: 2. The CDR3 loop spans 13 amino acids. Germline lookup yields CDR1 MDHEN and CDR2 SYDVKM.

This clone occurred a few times. The chain combines TRBV24-1 with TRBJ1-1, with a tentative D call TRBD1 (6 bases). V was trimmed by 4 bases and J by 5 bases, leaving 16 bases between them. This CDR3 is built from 15 residues. CDR1 is KGHDR, CDR2 SFDVKD, per germline. The DNA of the CDR3 is TGTGCCACCAGTGACCCTACGACAGGTGGGACTGAAGCTTTCTTT. Protein sequence: CATSDPTTGGTEAFF.